This entry lists 5 T cell receptor beta chains sequenced from one sample in a study of CD8 T cells in Susac syndrome. cDNA came from about 0.46 to 1 ug RNA primed by random hexamers. One entry per CDR3 protein results from TCRdb running MiXCR on the immunoSEQ multiplex PCR reads. There are roughly 100,000 distinct CDR3 sequences in the sample; roughly 95% occur only once, and 0.4% to 0.5% lies in the top ten. What was sequenced was CD8+ T cells from PBMCs. The receptors were sampled from a human donor with Susac syndrome.

The gene calls are TRBV10-3 and TRBJ2-1; the match to TRBD1 covers 7 bases. CDR1 is ENHRY, CDR2 SYGVKD, per germline. Unmatched junction bases numbered 9, after V lost 3 bases and J lost 7 bases. This CDR3 contains 15 residues. As DNA, the CDR3 is TGTGCCATCAGTGAAGGCAGGGGGAAGGGAAATGAGCAGTTCTTC. It yields the protein CAISEGRGKGNEQFF.

The chain joins TRBV4-3 to TRBJ2-1; maybe TRBD1 (6 bases). CDR3 size: 13 residues. Germline V gene data show CDR1 as LGHNA and CDR2 as YSLEER. Trimming left V 3 bases short and J 5 bases short, with 8 bases between. The chain's CDR3 is CASSHAGDNEQFF. In nucleotides, the CDR3 is TGCGCCAGCAGCCATGCAGGGGACAATGAGCAGTTCTTC.

V and J are TRBV5-6 and TRBJ2-3; D may be TRBD2 (6 bases). This CDR3 is 15 amino acids long. Germline V gene sequence: CDR1 SGHDT, CDR2 YYEEEE. V was clipped by 0 bases and J by 0 bases, with 8 bases between them. CDR3 residues: CASSLVGTSTDTQYF. CDR3 nucleotides: TGTGCCAGCAGCTTGGTGGGGACTAGCACAGATACGCAGTATTTT. Drawing the rest from reference TRBV5-6 and TRBJ2-3, the complete variable domain is DAGVTQSPTHLIKTRGQQVTLRCSPKSGHDTVSWYQQALGQGPQFIFQYYEEEERQRGNFPDRFSGHQFPNYSSELNVNALLLGDSALYLCASSLVGTSTDTQYFGPGTRLTVL.

This chain uses TRBV7-9 with TRBJ2-7; 8 bases match TRBD2. J lost 13 bases, V lost 5 bases, and 16 bases had no gene match. The CDR3 sequence is 14 residues long. CDR1 is SEHNR, CDR2 FQNEAQ, per germline (reference sequence). Here the CDR3 DNA reads TGTGCCAGCAGCCCGACTAGCGACTTTTACGAGCTATACTTC. This gives the protein CASSPTSDFYELYF. The whole variable domain, filled in from reference TRBV7-9 and TRBJ2-7, reads DTGVSQNPRHKITKRGQNVTFRCDPISEHNRLYWYRQTLGQGPEFLTYFQNEAQLEKSRLLSDRFSAERPKGSFSTLEIQRTEQGDSAMYLCASSPTSDFYELYFGPGTRLTVT.

The rearrangement uses TRBV9 and TRBJ2-7, with D hard to call. The germline V gene has CDR1 SGDLS and CDR2 YYNGEE. The CDR3 spans 13 residues. Trimming cost V 3 bases and J 1 base, with 8 bases left between them. CDR3 amino acids: CASSAGGSYEQYF. CDR3 coding DNA: TGTGCCAGCAGCGCTGGTGGTTCCTACGAGCAGTACTTC.